A single sample gave rise to the 23 T cell receptor beta chains below, sequenced in a study of T-cell memory formation after mild COVID-19 (dated by TCRdb to the early 2020s). Preparation of the library involved 5' RACE. TCRdb shows the sequencer as Illumina NovaSeq 6000. TCRdb handled the public reads itself, with Q25 trimming in fastp and clone calling in MiXCR, and kept productive beta chains. Rows are unified per CDR3 protein, each entry keeping the most common DNA and genes. In all, the sample holds 350,000 to 400,000 distinct CDR3 sequences, and around 14% of those were seen once. The ten most abundant clones make up roughly a fifth of the sample. The specimen was PBMCs or a T cell subset sorted from them (not recorded which). The receptors here all came from a man younger than 35 who had mild COVID-19 (a few samples of this study predate the infection). The sample titles of this study are shuffled in the database, so cell type and time point are left out; the donor was told from shared clones.

This chain joins TRBV20-1 and TRBJ2-2, with no clear D. Germline lookup yields CDR1 DFQATT and CDR2 SNEGSKA (reference sequence). The CDR3 runs 16 residues. The ends were cut back, 3 bases at V and 1 base at J, with 15 bases in the middle. Here the CDR3 reads CSARQAGMMNTGELFF. The DNA of the CDR3 is TGCAGTGCTAGGCAGGCCGGTATGATGAACACCGGGGAGCTGTTTTTT.

The V and J genes are TRBV7-2 and TRBJ1-5; TRBD1 aligns across 10 bases. The CDR3 covers 17 residues. Germline CDR1 SGHTA, CDR2 FQGNSA. Trimming removed 6 bases from V and 2 bases from J; junction bases left unmatched: 10. The CDR3, as DNA: TGTGCCAGCAGTCCCGGACAGGGGGTATATGGCAATCAGCCCCAGCATTTT. It codes for CASSPGQGVYGNQPQHF. Together with reference TRBV7-2 and TRBJ1-5, the CDR3 gives the full variable domain: GAGVSQSPSNKVTEKGKDVELRCDPISGHTALYWYRQSLGQGLEFLIYFQGNSAPDKSGLPSDRFSAERTGGSVSTLTIQRTQQEDSAVYLCASSPGQGVYGNQPQHFGDGTRLSIL.

The V gene is TRBV7-2, the J gene TRBJ2-5; D tentatively reads TRBD1 or TRBD2 (5 bases each). The CDR3 consists of 15 residues. CDR1 is SGHTA and CDR2 is FQGNSA in the germline V gene. V lost 5 bases to trimming and J lost 5 bases, with 18 bases between them. The CDR3 loop reads CASSPRGRWGETQYF. The CDR3 DNA reads TGTGCCAGCAGCCCCCGTGGGCGGTGGGGGGAGACCCAGTACTTC.

This chain joins TRBV19 and TRBJ2-7; TRBD1 aligns across 9 bases. With 6 bases clipped from V and 3 bases from J, the junction kept 3 bases outside the gene matches. The CDR3 sequence is 13 residues long. CDR1 is LNHDA, CDR2 SQIVND, per germline (reference sequence). Here the CDR3 DNA reads TGTGCCAGTAGCCGGGACAGGGTCTACGAGCAGTACTTC. Translated, it gives CASSRDRVYEQYF.

This clonotype was counted many times. J is TRBJ1-1 and V is TRBV5-1; 9 bases fit TRBD1. Germline assignment: CDR1 SGHRS and CDR2 YFSETQ. CDR3 length: 13 amino acids. The ends lost 2 bases at V and 8 bases at J; junction bases unmatched: 4. CDR3 DNA sequence: TGCGCCAGCAGCTTTTCCGGGACAGGGGAAGCTTTCTTT. Translated: CASSFSGTGEAFF.

This clonotype appeared a few times. The V and J genes are TRBV10-2 and TRBJ2-1, with 12 nucleotides matching TRBD2. With 8 bases clipped from V and 7 bases from J, the junction kept 3 bases outside the gene matches. The CDR3 runs 13 residues. CDR1 and CDR2 from the germline V gene are WSHSY and SAAADI. CDR3 DNA sequence: TGCGCCAGCGGACTAGCGGGGTCGAATGAGCAGTTCTTC. As protein: CASGLAGSNEQFF.

The chain employs TRBV4-1 and TRBJ2-3; no definite D call. CDR1 and CDR2 from the germline V gene are MGHRA and YSYEKL. This CDR3 spans 14 amino acids. Between the trimmed V and J ends, which lost 2 bases and 4 bases, there was a span of 10 bases. CDR3 residues: CASSQQFRPDTQYF. CDR3 DNA sequence: TGCGCCAGCAGCCAACAATTTCGACCAGATACGCAGTATTTT.

The V call is TRBV24-1, the J call TRBJ1-1, with no clear D. The CDR3 is made up of 13 amino acids. CDR1 is KGHDR and CDR2 is SFDVKD in the germline V gene. With 4 bases removed from V and 0 bases from J, the gap between germline ends came to 5 bases. The CDR3 sequence is CATSDYMNTEAFF. CDR3 sequence (DNA): TGTGCCACCAGTGACTACATGAACACTGAAGCTTTCTTT.

V usage is TRBV20-1 and J usage is TRBJ2-7; D may be TRBD1 (6 bases). Germline V CDR1 and CDR2: DFQATT, SNEGSKA (reference sequence). V was clipped by 0 bases and J by 6 bases, with 12 bases between them. This CDR3 is 13 amino acids long. Written as DNA, the CDR3 is TGCAGTGCTAGAGAGCGGACAGTGGGCGAGCAGTACTTC. Amino acid sequence: CSARERTVGEQYF.

This clonotype has more than one count but fewer than ten. This sequence joins TRBV20-1 and TRBJ2-3, with TRBD1 matching 7 bases. From germline, CDR1 is DFQATT and CDR2 SNEGSKA (reference sequence). With V trimmed by 3 bases and J by 6 bases, 12 bases remained unmatched. The CDR3 has 15 amino acids. The CDR3 DNA follows: TGCAGTGCTAGTCCGTCCCAGGGGGTCTCGGATACGCAGTATTTT. As protein: CSASPSQGVSDTQYF.

V is TRBV5-6 and J is TRBJ1-5; 8 nucleotides agree with TRBD1. This CDR3 has 16 amino acids. CDR1 is SGHDT and CDR2 is YYEEEE in the germline V gene. Trimming removed 1 base from V and 7 bases from J; junction bases left unmatched: 10. The CDR3 region is CASSLLSGTGGQPQHF. The CDR3 DNA follows: TGTGCCAGCAGCTTGCTTTCGGGGACAGGCGGGCAGCCCCAGCATTTT.

This clonotype was seen more than once but under ten times. This chain uses TRBV29-1 with TRBJ1-5; TRBD1 agrees at 7 bases. V shed 7 bases, J shed 0 bases, and the junction held 27 bases outside the gene matches. The CDR3 consists of 21 residues. From germline, CDR1 is SQVTM and CDR2 ANQGSEA. In DNA form, the CDR3 reads TGCAGCGCCAGAACGCTTGACTACCGGGACAGCCCGACCTTTAGCAATCAGCCCCAGCATTTT. Translating gives CSARTLDYRDSPTFSNQPQHF. Complete variable domain (other parts from reference TRBV29-1 and TRBJ1-5): SAVISQKPSRDICQRGTSLTIQCQVDSQVTMMFWYRQQPGQSLTLIATANQGSEATYESGFVIDKFPISRPNLTFSTLTVSNMSPEDSSIYLCSARTLDYRDSPTFSNQPQHFGDGTRLSIL.

The chain carries TRBV6-5 and TRBJ2-3, with TRBD2 matching over 8 bases. Trimming cost V 6 bases and J 3 bases; bases outside gene matches: 11. The CDR3 has 16 amino acids. The germline gives CDR1 MNHEY, CDR2 SVGAGI. CDR3 sequence: CASSRAGALGTDTQYF. CDR3 nucleotides: TGTGCCAGCAGCCGAGCGGGGGCCCTGGGGACAGATACGCAGTATTTT.

This clonotype appeared once. The chain carries TRBV6-6 and TRBJ2-7; a possible D gene is TRBD2 (5 bases). Germline V lookup: CDR1 MNHNY, CDR2 SVGAGI (reference sequence). Trimming took 2 bases from V and 6 from J, leaving 14 bases between them. The CDR3 sequence is 14 residues long. The CDR3 region has the DNA TGTGCCAGCAGTTACCGGTCTAGCTCGACCGAGCAGTACGTC. Protein: CASSYRSSSTEQYV.

The chain couples TRBV5-1 to TRBJ2-1, with 14 bases that match TRBD2. Germline assignment: CDR1 SGHRS and CDR2 YFSETQ. This CDR3 spans 19 amino acids. V lost 0 bases, J lost 0 bases, and 5 bases stayed unmatched. The CDR3 loop reads CASSLGLAGGQSSYNEQFF. CDR3 bases: TGCGCCAGCAGCTTGGGACTAGCGGGGGGGCAGAGCTCCTACAATGAGCAGTTCTTC.

The V gene is TRBV5-1, the J gene TRBJ1-1, with D uncertain. V lost 3 bases to trimming and J lost 7 bases, with 10 bases between them. This CDR3 is 12 amino acids long. The germline CDR1 and CDR2 sequences are SGHRS and YFSETQ. CDR3 DNA: TGCGCCAGCAGCTCCCTAGGAGATGAAGCTTTCTTT. It is translated as CASSSLGDEAFF.

The CDR3 sequence: CASSLSQGADTQYF. CDR3 sequence (DNA): TGTGCCAGCAGTTTATCTCAGGGCGCAGATACGCAGTATTTT. J is TRBJ2-3 and V is TRBV27; a possible D gene is TRBD1 (5 bases). CDR3 length equals 14 residues. Germline V CDR1 and CDR2: MNHEY, SMNVEV (reference sequence). Trimming took off 0 bases at V and 4 bases at J, with 8 bases between the two ends.

This clonotype has at least ten counts. This chain connects TRBV4-3 to TRBJ1-1; D gene unclear. The germline V gene has CDR1 LGHNA and CDR2 YSLEER. This CDR3 is built from 14 residues. Trimming took 0 bases from V and 1 from J, leaving 6 bases between them. CDR3 nucleotide sequence: TGCGCCAGCAGCCAAGAGTTGGGGAACACTGAAGCTTTCTTT. Its protein product is CASSQELGNTEAFF.

The CDR3 sequence is CASRTRLDTDTQYF. Written as DNA, the CDR3 is TGTGCCAGCAGAACTCGACTAGACACAGATACGCAGTATTTT. J is TRBJ2-3 and V is TRBV27; tentatively, D is TRBD2 (6 bases). The CDR3 covers 14 residues. The V gene lost 6 bases and the J gene lost 2 bases, with 12 bases spanning the gap. Germline lookup yields CDR1 MNHEY and CDR2 SMNVEV (reference sequence).

Only a few counts were recorded for this clonotype. The chain has TRBV5-6 and TRBJ2-3; D gene ambiguous. V lost 1 base and J lost 10, with 13 bases in between. The CDR3 extends over 13 amino acids. Germline V gene lookup returns CDR1 SGHDT and CDR2 YYEEEE. The CDR3 bases are TGTGCCAGCAGCTTGAGTACAACCCACCCGCAGTATTTT. Translated, it gives CASSLSTTHPQYF.

CDR3 coding DNA: TGTGCCAGCAGTTTCCGTGACCGAGTCGGGCACACTGAAGCTTTCTTT. Protein: CASSFRDRVGHTEAFF. The gene calls are TRBV27 and TRBJ1-1, with D unclear. The CDR3 sequence is 16 residues long. Trimming removed 3 bases at V and 3 bases at J, with 17 bases between. Per the germline V gene, CDR1 is MNHEY and CDR2 is SMNVEV (reference sequence).

The chain joins TRBV4-2 to TRBJ2-4; 14 bases fit TRBD2. The J segment lost 14 bases and the V segment lost 0 bases, leaving 9 bases of the junction unmatched. Germline V gives CDR1 LGHNA, CDR2 YNFKEQ. The CDR3 has 16 residues. DNA for the CDR3: TGTGCCAGCAGCCAAGAATCGACTAGCGGGGGGGTACCGAAGTACTTC. Translating it yields CASSQESTSGGVPKYF.

This clonotype was seen more than once but under ten times. This sequence joins TRBV19 and TRBJ1-1; D unresolved. Trimming left V 9 bases short and J 3 bases short, with 17 bases between. CDR1 LNHDA and CDR2 SQIVND come from the germline V gene (reference sequence). The CDR3 sequence is 14 residues long. CDR3 DNA: TGTGCCAGCCAAAATACAGAGACCTACACTGAAGCTTTCTTT. It specifies CASQNTETYTEAFF.